This record concerns one T cell receptor (beta chain) sequence. Its target is unknown. This entry comes from a study of T cells in Graves' hyperthyroidism and ophthalmopathy. Findings and caveats of the study: Ophthalmopathy was distinguished from stable hyperthyroidism by 13 V-J signatures. Onset of ophthalmopathy came a median around 6.5 months after the model predicted it.

Uncontrolled infection, other autoimmune disease, pregnancy or lactation led to exclusion. Fresh peripheral blood, 10 ml, yielded the PBMCs. Amplification yielded TCR beta CDR3 regions, with RNA transcripts as the source. Researchers ran a first-round RT-PCR on the TCR CDR3 using the HTBI primer set. TCRdb used MiXCR to reprocess the multiplex PCR reads, holding one entry per CDR3 protein. This sample yields about 96,000 distinct CDR3 sequences, of which roughly half are seen a single time; roughly 27% belongs to the top ten. Germline CDR1 is SEHNR and CDR2 is FQNEAQ (reference sequence). CDR3 length: 15 amino acids. V gave up 5 bases and J gave up 8 bases, with 21 bases separating them.

The specimen sequenced was blood. This clonotype was obtained from a woman aged 40-49 years with Graves' hyperthyroidism. V usage is TRBV7-9 and J usage is TRBJ1-2, with D tentatively TRBD1 (5 bases). The CDR3 bases are TGTGCCAGCAGCCCCCAGGGCGGGAGAGGTGGAGGCTACACCTTC. Translation: CASSPQGGRGGGYTF. The whole variable domain, filled in from reference TRBV7-9 and TRBJ1-2, reads DTGVSQNPRHKITKRGQNVTFRCDPISEHNRLYWYRQTLGQGPEFLTYFQNEAQLEKSRLLSDRFSAERPKGSFSTLEIQRTEQGDSAMYLCASSPQGGRGGGYTFGSGTRLTVV.